This T cell receptor (beta chain) was sequenced for a study of T cells after yellow fever vaccination. Study details: Fractions of low cell number were prepared using SMART-Seq v4 Ultra Low Input.

The TCR cDNA carried a universal primer site and UMIs from 5'RACE template switching. One entry per CDR3 protein results from TCRdb running MiXCR on the 5' RACE reads. The data contain 250,000 to 350,000 distinct CDR3 sequences, approximately 4% of them singletons. V was clipped by 5 bases and J by 1 base; unmatched bases: 8. The CDR3 has 17 amino acids. Germline values: CDR1 SEHNR, CDR2 FQNEAQ (reference sequence). The TCR comes from a young man who received the YFV17D yellow fever vaccine. V usage is TRBV7-9 and J usage is TRBJ2-7; 13 nucleotides line up with TRBD2. The material was PBMCs, obtained 15 days after the yellow fever booster vaccination. CDR3 DNA: TGTGCCAGCAGCGCCGGACTAGCGGGGGTCTCATCCTACGAGCAGTACTTC. Amino acids: CASSAGLAGVSSYEQYF.